This T cell receptor (beta chain) stems from a study of blood T cell repertoires in COVID-19. At the level of the study: From T cells, B-cell-depleted T cells, or PBMCs came the material, which was cDNA or gDNA.

This CDR3 has 15 residues. Per germline, CDR1 SGHTA and CDR2 FQGNSA. With 5 bases clipped from V and 1 base from J, the junction kept 6 bases outside the gene matches. Repertoires were generated with immunoSEQ multiplex PCR, while TCRdb's copy carries only in-frame clones and drops some. The sample comprises 200,000 or so clones, 88% of which are singletons, and about 2.4% rests with the top ten. Individuals drawn from 24 US areas were roughly 18 to 95 years old. The sequence was obtained from a woman in her twenties or thirties who had recovered from COVID-19. The gene calls are TRBV7-2 and TRBJ1-1; 8 bases align to TRBD1. The sequenced material came from PBMCs or T cells enriched from blood (not recorded which). CDR3 DNA: TGTGCCAGCAGCAAAGCAGGGGGCGCGAACACTGAAGCTTTCTTT. Its translation is CASSKAGGANTEAFF.